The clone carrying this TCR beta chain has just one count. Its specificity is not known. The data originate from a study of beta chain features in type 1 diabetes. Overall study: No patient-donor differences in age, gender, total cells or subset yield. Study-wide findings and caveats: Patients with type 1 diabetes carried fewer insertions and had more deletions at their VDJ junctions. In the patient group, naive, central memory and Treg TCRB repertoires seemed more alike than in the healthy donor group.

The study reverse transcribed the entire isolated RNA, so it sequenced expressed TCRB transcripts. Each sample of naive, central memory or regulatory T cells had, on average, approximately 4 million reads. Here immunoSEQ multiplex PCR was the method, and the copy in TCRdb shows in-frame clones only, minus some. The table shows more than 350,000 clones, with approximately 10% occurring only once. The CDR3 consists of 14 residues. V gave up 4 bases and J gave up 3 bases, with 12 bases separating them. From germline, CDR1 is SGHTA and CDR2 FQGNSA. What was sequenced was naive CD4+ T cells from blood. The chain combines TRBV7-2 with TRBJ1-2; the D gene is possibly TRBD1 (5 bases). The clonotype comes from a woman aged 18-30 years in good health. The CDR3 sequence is CASSYARADYGYTF. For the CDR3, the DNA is TGTGCCAGCAGCTACGCCAGGGCGGACTATGGCTACACCTTC.